Given below is one TCR beta chain in context. Free of recent acute infections or vaccinations, the donors were healthy HIV-negative adults. Genomic DNA from unsorted samples was obtained from around 93 million PBMCs (per sample). PBMC DNA, left unsorted, was sequenced on ten immunoSEQ deep assay plates. As handled by the study authors: ImmunoSEQ gave junction-only sequences without quality scores, so filtering differed. The assay was immunoSEQ multiplex PCR, and TCRdb's table has in-frame clones only and misses some. V and J calls and clone size are copied from that table; D and trimming were computed from the DNA. This sample yields fewer than 600,000 clones, of which roughly three quarters are seen a single time; approximately 13% belongs to the top ten. The data derive from a study of shared clonotypes between healthy human individuals. The CDR3 is 21 residues long. V gave up 3 bases and J gave up 0 bases, with 24 bases separating them. Germline CDR1 SGHVS, CDR2 FNYEAQ.

The material sequenced was PBMCs. V gene TRBV7-6 combines with J gene TRBJ2-6, with D tentatively TRBD2 (5 bases). The TCR sequence derives from a woman in her thirties or forties in good health. Some clones in this sample may be carry-over from other donors' samples. The CDR3 DNA sequence: TGTGCCAGCAGCTTGACCCCCGGAGGACCCTTAACCGGCTCTGGGGCCAACGTCCTGACTTTC. Its protein is CASSLTPGGPLTGSGANVLTF. Full variable domain (outside the CDR3, taken from reference TRBV7-6 and TRBJ2-6): GAGVSQSPRYKVTKRGQDVALRCDPISGHVSLYWYRQALGQGPEFLTYFNYEAQQDKSGLPNDRFSAERPEGSISTLTIQRTEQRDSAMYRCASSLTPGGPLTGSGANVLTFGAGSRLTVL.